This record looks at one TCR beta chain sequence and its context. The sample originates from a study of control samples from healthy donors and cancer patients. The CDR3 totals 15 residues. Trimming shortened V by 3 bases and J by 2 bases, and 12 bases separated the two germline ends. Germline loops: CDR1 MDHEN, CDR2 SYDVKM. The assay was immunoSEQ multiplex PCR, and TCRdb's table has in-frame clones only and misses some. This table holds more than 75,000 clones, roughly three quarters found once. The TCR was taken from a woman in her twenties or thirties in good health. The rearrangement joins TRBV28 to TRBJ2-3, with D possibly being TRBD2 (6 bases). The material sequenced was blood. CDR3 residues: CASSLPSGLTDTQYF. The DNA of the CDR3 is TGTGCCAGCAGTTTGCCAAGCGGGCTCACAGATACGCAGTATTTT.